The 6 T cell receptor beta chains presented below share a single source sample, sequenced in a study of cytomegalovirus exposure and HLA in healthy donors. The primer mix had 60 Vbeta and 13 Jbeta primers. Measured with immunoSEQ multiplex PCR; TCRdb has only the in-frame clones, and not every one. This sample has 150,000 to 200,000 clones, with about 88% found just once. Sequencing was done on a sample of PBMCs. The receptor set was obtained from a young woman in good health and CMV-seronegative.

This clone was found once. This rearrangement joins TRBV7-9 to TRBJ2-1; D possibly corresponds to TRBD2 (5 bases). CDR1 is SEHNR and CDR2 is FQNEAQ in the germline V gene (reference sequence). There are 15 residues in the CDR3. Trimming cost V 1 base and J 3 bases, with 10 bases left between them. The CDR3 DNA is TGTGCCAGCAGCTTAGGACTCGGGATCTACAATGAGCAGTTCTTC. Translation: CASSLGLGIYNEQFF.

CDR3 DNA sequence: TGTGCCTGGAGTGTACACCTCGGGGATCAGCCCCAGCATTTT. Its translation is CAWSVHLGDQPQHF. This chain links TRBV30 with TRBJ1-5; no clear D. The CDR3 runs to 14 residues. Germline V gene lookup returns CDR1 GTSNPN and CDR2 SVGIG (reference sequence). Trimming shortened V by 0 bases and J by 5 bases, and 11 bases separated the two germline ends.

This chain uses TRBV7-8 with TRBJ2-1; 7 positions agree with TRBD2. J was trimmed by 0 bases and V by 0 bases; bases with no gene match: 17. Germline V gene data show CDR1 as SGHVS and CDR2 as FQNEAQ. This CDR3 is built from 21 residues. In DNA, the CDR3 is TGTGCCAGCAGCTTAGCGCTTCGGGGCGTCCCATGGACTAGCTCCTACAATGAGCAGTTCTTC. Amino acids: CASSLALRGVPWTSSYNEQFF.

This clone came up once. The gene calls are TRBV19 and TRBJ2-1, with a possible D match to TRBD2 (6 bases). The V end lost 1 base, the J end lost 6 bases, and 7 bases lay between the germline ends. Germline values: CDR1 LNHDA, CDR2 SQIVND (reference sequence). The CDR3 has 13 residues. The CDR3 nucleotides are TGTGCCAGTAGTATAGGACTAGTCAATGAGCAGTTCTTC. This sequence encodes CASSIGLVNEQFF. The full variable domain, rest sourced from reference TRBV19 and TRBJ2-1, is DGGITQSPKYLFRKEGQNVTLSCEQNLNHDAMYWYRQDPGQGLRLIYYSQIVNDFQKGDIAEGYSVSREKKESFPLTVTSAQKNPTAFYLCASSIGLVNEQFFGPGTRLTVL.

The V and J genes are TRBV19 and TRBJ1-1; no reliable D call. The germline V gene has CDR1 LNHDA and CDR2 SQIVND (reference sequence). Trimming left V 6 bases short and J 3 bases short, with 14 bases between. The CDR3 totals 14 residues. CDR3 residues: CASRQTGRDTEAFF. The CDR3 DNA is TGTGCCAGTAGGCAGACGGGAAGGGACACTGAAGCTTTCTTT.

This clone was found once. The V gene is TRBV7-9, the J gene TRBJ2-7, with D perhaps matching TRBD1 (5 bases). The germline CDR1 and CDR2 sequences are SEHNR and FQNEAQ (reference sequence). The V end lost 3 bases, the J end lost 3 bases, and 9 bases lay between the germline ends. The CDR3 contains 13 residues. DNA of the CDR3: TGTGCCAGCAGCTTCCCAGGGAACTACGAGCAGTACTTC. Amino acid sequence: CASSFPGNYEQYF.